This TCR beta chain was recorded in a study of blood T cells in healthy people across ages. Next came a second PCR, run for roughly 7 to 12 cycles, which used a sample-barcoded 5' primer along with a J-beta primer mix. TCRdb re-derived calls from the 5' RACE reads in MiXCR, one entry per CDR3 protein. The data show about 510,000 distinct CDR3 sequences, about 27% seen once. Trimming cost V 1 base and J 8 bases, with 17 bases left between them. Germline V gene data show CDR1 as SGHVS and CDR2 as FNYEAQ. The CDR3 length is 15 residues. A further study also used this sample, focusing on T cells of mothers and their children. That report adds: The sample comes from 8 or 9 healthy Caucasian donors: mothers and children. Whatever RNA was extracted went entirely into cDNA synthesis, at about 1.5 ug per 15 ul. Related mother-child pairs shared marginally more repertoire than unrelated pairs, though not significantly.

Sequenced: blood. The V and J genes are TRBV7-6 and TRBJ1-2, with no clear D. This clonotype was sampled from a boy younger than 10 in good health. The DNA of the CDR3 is TGTGCCAGCAGCTTAGGAGAAACCCCTCGTTTAGGCTACACCTTC. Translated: CASSLGETPRLGYTF.